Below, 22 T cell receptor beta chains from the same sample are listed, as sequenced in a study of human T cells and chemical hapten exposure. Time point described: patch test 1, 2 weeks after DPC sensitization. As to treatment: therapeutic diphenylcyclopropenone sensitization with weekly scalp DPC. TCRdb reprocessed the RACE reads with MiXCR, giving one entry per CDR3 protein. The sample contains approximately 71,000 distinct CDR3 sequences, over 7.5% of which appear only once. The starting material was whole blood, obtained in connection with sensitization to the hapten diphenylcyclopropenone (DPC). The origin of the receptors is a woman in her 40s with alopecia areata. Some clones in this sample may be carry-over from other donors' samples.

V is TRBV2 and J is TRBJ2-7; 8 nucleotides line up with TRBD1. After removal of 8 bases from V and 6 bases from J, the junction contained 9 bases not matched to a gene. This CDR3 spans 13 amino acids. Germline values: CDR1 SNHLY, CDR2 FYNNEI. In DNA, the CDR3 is TGTGCCAGCCTGGGGACAGGTGGCCGCGAGCAGTACTTC. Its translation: CASLGTGGREQYF.

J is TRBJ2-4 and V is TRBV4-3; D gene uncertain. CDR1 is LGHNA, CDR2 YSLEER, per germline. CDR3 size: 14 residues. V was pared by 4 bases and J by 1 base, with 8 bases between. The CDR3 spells CASSLFSAKNIQYF. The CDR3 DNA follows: TGCGCCAGCAGCCTTTTTTCGGCCAAAAACATTCAGTACTTC.

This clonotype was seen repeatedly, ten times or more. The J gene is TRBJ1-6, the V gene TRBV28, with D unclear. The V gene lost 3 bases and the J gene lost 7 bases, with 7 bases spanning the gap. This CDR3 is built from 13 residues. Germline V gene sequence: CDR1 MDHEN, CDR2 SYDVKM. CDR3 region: CASSLTGNSPLHF. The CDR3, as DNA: TGTGCCAGCAGTTTGACGGGCAATTCACCCCTCCACTTT.

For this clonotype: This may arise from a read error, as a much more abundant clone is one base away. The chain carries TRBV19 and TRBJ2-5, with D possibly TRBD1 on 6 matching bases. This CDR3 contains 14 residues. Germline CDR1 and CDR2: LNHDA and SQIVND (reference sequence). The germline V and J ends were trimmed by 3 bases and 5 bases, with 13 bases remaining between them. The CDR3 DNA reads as TGTGCCAGTAGTATGTACAGGGCGAGGGAGACCCAGTACTTC. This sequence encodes CASSMYRARETQYF.

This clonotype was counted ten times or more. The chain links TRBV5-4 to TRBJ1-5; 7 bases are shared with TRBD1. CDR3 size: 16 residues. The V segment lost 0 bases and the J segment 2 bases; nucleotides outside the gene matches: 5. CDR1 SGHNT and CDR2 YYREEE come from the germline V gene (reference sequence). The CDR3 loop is CASSLDLGQGNQPQHF. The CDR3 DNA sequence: TGTGCCAGCAGCTTGGATCTAGGACAGGGCAATCAGCCCCAGCATTTT.

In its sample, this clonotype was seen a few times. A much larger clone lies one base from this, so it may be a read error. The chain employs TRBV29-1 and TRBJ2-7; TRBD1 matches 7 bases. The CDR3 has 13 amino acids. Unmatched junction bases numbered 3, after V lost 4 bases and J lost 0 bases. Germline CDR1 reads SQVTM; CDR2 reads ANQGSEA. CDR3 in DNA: TGCAGCGTTGTAGACAGGGTCTCCTACGAGCAGTACTTC. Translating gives CSVVDRVSYEQYF.

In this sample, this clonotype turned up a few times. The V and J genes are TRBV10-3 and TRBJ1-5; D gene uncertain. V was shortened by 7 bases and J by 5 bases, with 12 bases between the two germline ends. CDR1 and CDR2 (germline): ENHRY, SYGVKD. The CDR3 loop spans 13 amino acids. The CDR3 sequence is CAINKEGDQPQHF. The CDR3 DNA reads TGTGCCATCAACAAGGAAGGTGATCAGCCCCAGCATTTT.

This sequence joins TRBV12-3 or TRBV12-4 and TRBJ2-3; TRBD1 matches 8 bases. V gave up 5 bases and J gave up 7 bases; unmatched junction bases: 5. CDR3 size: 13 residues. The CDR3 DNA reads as TGTGCCAGCAGTCTCCTCAGGGGGCATACGCAGTATTTT. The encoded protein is CASSLLRGHTQYF.

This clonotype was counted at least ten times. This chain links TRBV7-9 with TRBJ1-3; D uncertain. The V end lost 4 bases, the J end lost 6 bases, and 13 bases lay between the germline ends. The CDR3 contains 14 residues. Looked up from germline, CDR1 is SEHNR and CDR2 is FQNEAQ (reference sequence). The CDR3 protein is CASSSTVAENTIYF. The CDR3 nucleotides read TGTGCCAGCAGCTCAACAGTGGCTGAAAACACCATATATTTT.

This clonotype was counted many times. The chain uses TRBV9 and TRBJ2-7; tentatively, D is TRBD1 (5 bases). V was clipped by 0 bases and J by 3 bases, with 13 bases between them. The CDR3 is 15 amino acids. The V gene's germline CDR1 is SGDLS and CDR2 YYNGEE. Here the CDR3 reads CASSVGSGLGYEQYF. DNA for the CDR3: TGTGCCAGCAGCGTAGGGTCAGGGTTGGGCTACGAGCAGTACTTC. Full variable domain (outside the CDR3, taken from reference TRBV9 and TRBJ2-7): DSGVTQTPKHLITATGQRVTLRCSPRSGDLSVYWYQQSLDQGLQFLIQYYNGEERAKGNILERFSAQQFPDLHSELNLSSLELGDSALYFCASSVGSGLGYEQYFGPGTRLTVT.

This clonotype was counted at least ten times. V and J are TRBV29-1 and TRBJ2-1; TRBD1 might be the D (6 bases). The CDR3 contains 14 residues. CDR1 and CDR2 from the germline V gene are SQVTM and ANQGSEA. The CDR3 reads CSFNWGQGWNEQFF. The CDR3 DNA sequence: TGCAGTTTTAACTGGGGGCAGGGGTGGAATGAGCAGTTCTTC.

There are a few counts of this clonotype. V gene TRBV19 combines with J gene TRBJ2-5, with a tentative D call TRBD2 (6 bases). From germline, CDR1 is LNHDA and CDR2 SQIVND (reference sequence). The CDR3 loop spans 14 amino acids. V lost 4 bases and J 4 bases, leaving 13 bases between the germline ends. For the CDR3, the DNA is TGTGCCAGTAGTACCGGGGGAACAGTAGAGACCCAGTACTTC. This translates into CASSTGGTVETQYF.

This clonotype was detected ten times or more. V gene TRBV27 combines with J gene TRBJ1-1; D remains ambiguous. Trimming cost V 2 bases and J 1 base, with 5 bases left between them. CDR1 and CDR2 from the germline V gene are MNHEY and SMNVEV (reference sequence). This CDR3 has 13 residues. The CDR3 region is CASSLGQNTEAFF. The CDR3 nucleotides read TGTGCCAGCAGTTTAGGTCAGAACACTGAAGCTTTCTTT.

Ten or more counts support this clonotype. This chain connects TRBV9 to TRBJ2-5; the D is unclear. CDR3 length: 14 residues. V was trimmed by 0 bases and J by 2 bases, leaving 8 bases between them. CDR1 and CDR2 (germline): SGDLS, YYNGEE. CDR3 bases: TGTGCCAGCAGCGTAGGAGGAGAACAAGAGACCCAGTACTTC. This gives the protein CASSVGGEQETQYF.

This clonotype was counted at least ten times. CDR3 nucleotides: TGTGCCATCAGAGGACAGGGTCATACCTACGAGCAGTACTTC. Residues: CAIRGQGHTYEQYF. The rearrangement uses TRBV10-3 and TRBJ2-7, with 8 bases identical to TRBD1. The J segment lost 2 bases and the V segment lost 6 bases, leaving 6 bases of the junction unmatched. Germline-derived CDR1 and CDR2 are ENHRY and SYGVKD. CDR3 length: 14 residues.

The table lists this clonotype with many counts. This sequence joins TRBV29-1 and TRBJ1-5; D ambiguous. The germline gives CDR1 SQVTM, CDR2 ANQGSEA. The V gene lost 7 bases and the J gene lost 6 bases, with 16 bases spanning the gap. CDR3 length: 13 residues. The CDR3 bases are TGCAGCGCTGCCCCTGTTGATGGTCAGCCCCAGCATTTT. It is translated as CSAAPVDGQPQHF.

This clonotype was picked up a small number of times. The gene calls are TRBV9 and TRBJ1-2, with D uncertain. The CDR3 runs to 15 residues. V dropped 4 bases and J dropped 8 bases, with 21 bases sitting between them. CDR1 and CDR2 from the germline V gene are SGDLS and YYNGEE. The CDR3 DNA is TGTGCCAGCAGCCCCACCGGGAGTCACCCAGGAGGCTACACCTTC. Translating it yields CASSPTGSHPGGYTF.

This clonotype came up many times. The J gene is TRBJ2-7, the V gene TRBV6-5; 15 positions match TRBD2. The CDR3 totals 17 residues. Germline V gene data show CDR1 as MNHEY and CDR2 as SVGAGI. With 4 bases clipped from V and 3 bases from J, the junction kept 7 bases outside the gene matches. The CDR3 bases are TGTGCCAGCAGTTCTGGACTAGCGGGGGGGGTTTTCTACGAGCAGTACTTC. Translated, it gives CASSSGLAGGVFYEQYF.

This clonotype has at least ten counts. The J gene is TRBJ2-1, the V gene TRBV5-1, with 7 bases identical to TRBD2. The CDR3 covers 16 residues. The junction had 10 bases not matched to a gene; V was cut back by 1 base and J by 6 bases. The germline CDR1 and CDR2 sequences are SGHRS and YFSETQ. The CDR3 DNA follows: TGCGCCAGCAGCTTGAGGAGCGGGGCTAGGGGCAATGAGCAGTTCTTC. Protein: CASSLRSGARGNEQFF.

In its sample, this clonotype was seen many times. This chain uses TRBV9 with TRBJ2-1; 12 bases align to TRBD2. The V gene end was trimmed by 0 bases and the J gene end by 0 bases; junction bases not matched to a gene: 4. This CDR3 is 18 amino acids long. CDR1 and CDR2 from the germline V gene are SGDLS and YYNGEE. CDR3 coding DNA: TGTGCCAGCAGCGTAGAACTAGCGGGGGGAAGCTCCTACAATGAGCAGTTCTTC. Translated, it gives CASSVELAGGSSYNEQFF.

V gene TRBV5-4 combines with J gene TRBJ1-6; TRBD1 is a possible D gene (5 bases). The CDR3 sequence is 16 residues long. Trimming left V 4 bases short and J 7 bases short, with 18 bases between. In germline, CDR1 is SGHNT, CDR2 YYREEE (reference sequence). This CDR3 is CASSLDSGTGNSPLHF. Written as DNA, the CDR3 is TGTGCCAGCAGCCTAGATTCCGGGACCGGCAATTCACCCCTCCACTTT.

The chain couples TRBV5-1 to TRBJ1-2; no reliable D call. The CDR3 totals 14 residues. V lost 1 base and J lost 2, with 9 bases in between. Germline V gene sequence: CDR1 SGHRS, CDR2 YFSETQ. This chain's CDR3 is CASSLSDLNYGYTF. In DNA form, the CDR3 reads TGCGCCAGCAGCTTGTCAGACCTGAACTATGGCTACACCTTC.